These T cell receptor beta chains were read from a single sample in a study of regulatory T cells in long-lasting Graves disease. TCRdb passed the multiplex PCR reads through MiXCR, listing each CDR3 protein once. The sample contains some 600,000 distinct CDR3 sequences, 15% to 20% of which appear only once. These data were also reused for a study on T cells in Graves' hyperthyroidism and ophthalmopathy.

This sample comprised peripheral blood mononuclear cells (PBMCs), obtained at new diagnosis, from a patient treated with antithyroid drugs. The origin of the receptors is a man aged 18 to 30 with Graves disease. CDR3s include the opening cysteine and the closing phenylalanine or tryptophan. The D gene is left open where the match is weak. The size field is filled for only some rows; it gives once, few, many or a size class.

v_gene	j_gene	d_gene	abundance	CDR3aa	CDR3nt
TRBV24-1	TRBJ2-7	TRBD2	many	CATSDLLTSGSESWEQYF	TGTGCCACCAGTGACCTACTGACTAGCGGGAGTGAGTCGTGGGAGCAGTACTTC
TRBV14	TRBJ1-1	TRBD1	few	CASSSRTGKAFF	TGTGCCAGCAGCTCACGGACAGGCAAAGCTTTCTTT
TRBV7-9	TRBJ2-7	TRBD2	many	CASSPPGLVYEQYF	TGTGCCAGCAGCCCTCCGGGACTAGTGTACGAGCAGTACTTC
TRBV2	TRBJ2-2	-	many	CASSPLGANTGELFF	TGTGCCAGCAGCCCCCTGGGGGCGAACACCGGGGAGCTGTTTTTT
TRBV27	TRBJ1-1	-	many	CASSLMGPSNTEAFF	TGTGCCAGCAGTTTAATGGGTCCTAGCAACACTGAAGCTTTCTTT
TRBV3-1	TRBJ2-5	TRBD2	many	CASSLQRLAGGGETQYF	TGTGCCAGCAGCCTCCAGAGGCTAGCGGGAGGAGGAGAGACCCAGTACTTC
TRBV20-1	TRBJ2-7	-	many	CSARDLGGTYEQYF	TGCAGTGCTAGAGATCTCGGCGGTACCTACGAGCAGTACTTC
TRBV5-1	TRBJ2-3	-	few	CASSKGIWSGGGRTDTQYF	TGCGCCAGCAGTAAGGGCATATGGAGCGGAGGGGGGAGAACAGATACGCAGTATTTT
TRBV7-3	TRBJ2-1	-	many	CASSLQAGSHNEQFF	TGTGCCAGCAGCTTACAAGCAGGGTCTCACAATGAGCAGTTCTTC
TRBV10-3	TRBJ1-2	TRBD1	many	CAITKSRDSGYGYTF	TGTGCCATCACCAAGTCCCGGGACAGTGGATATGGCTACACCTTC
TRBV5-1	TRBJ2-7	TRBD2	many	CASSLATSGMLSYEQYF	TGCGCCAGCAGCTTGGCCACTAGCGGGATGCTCTCCTACGAGCAGTACTTC
TRBV28	TRBJ2-4	-	-	CASRSRGSGKNIQYF	TGTGCCAGCAGATCCCGGGGATCGGGCAAAAACATTCAGTACTTC
TRBV4-2	TRBJ2-1	-	-	CASSQGGTYDEQFF	TGTGCCAGCAGCCAAGGCGGGACTTACGACGAGCAGTTCTTC
TRBV7-9	TRBJ2-5	TRBD2	many	CASSGTSGTETQYF	TGTGCCAGCAGTGGGACTAGCGGGACAGAGACCCAGTACTTC
TRBV7-2	TRBJ1-2	-	-	CASSLMQSVYGYTF	TGTGCCAGCAGCTTAATGCAGTCCGTCTATGGCTACACCTTC
TRBV6-1	TRBJ2-7	TRBD2	once	CASNRPGLAGTYEQYF	TGTGCCAGCAATCGACCCGGACTAGCGGGCACCTACGAGCAGTACTTC
TRBV6-5	TRBJ2-7	TRBD1	many	CASSFSPGTGDYEQYF	TGTGCCAGCAGTTTTTCTCCCGGGACAGGGGACTACGAGCAGTACTTC
TRBV5-4	TRBJ2-3	-	-	CAAGGGTDTQYF	TGTGCCGCTGGCGGCGGCACAGATACGCAGTATTTT
TRBV20-1	TRBJ1-1	-	many	CSARRGRDTEAFF	TGCAGTGCTAGAAGGGGACGAGACACTGAAGCTTTCTTT
TRBV28	TRBJ1-5	-	-	CASSLLGQFNQPQHF	TGTGCCAGCAGTCTCCTCGGACAGTTCAATCAGCCCCAGCATTTT
TRBV12-3/TRBV12-4	TRBJ1-3	-	-	CASSPSPGGSGNTIYF	TGTGCCAGCAGTCCATCCCCGGGGGGATCTGGAAACACCATATATTTT
TRBV6-1	TRBJ1-1	-	-	CASSEAGHTEAFF	TGTGCCAGCAGTGAAGCAGGACACACTGAAGCTTTCTTT
TRBV20-1	TRBJ2-2	-	-	CSASPLGRKGVTGELFF	TGCAGTGCTAGCCCGCTGGGGAGGAAGGGGGTAACCGGGGAGCTGTTTTTT
TRBV9	TRBJ2-3	-	few	CASSVARTDTQYF	TGTGCCAGCAGCGTAGCTCGGACAGATACGCAGTATTTT
TRBV5-6	TRBJ1-4	-	few	CASSWGPHSTNEKLFF	TGTGCCAGCAGCTGGGGTCCCCATTCAACTAATGAAAAACTGTTTTTT
TRBV28	TRBJ2-7	-	many	CASSFPSEYEQYF	TGTGCCAGCAGTTTCCCTAGTGAGTACGAGCAGTACTTC
TRBV19	TRBJ1-1	-	-	CASSILTGNTEAFF	TGTGCCAGTAGTATCCTGACAGGGAACACTGAAGCTTTCTTT
TRBV5-1	TRBJ2-5	-	-	CASSPHREGQETQYF	TGCGCCAGCAGCCCTCACAGGGAGGGACAAGAGACCCAGTACTTC
TRBV4-2	TRBJ1-1	-	-	CASSQDARQVNTEAFF	TGTGCCAGCAGCCAAGACGCTAGGCAGGTCAACACTGAAGCTTTCTTT
TRBV27	TRBJ1-1	-	few	CASRSLLEAFF	TGTGCCAGCCGGTCTCTCCTTGAAGCTTTCTTT
TRBV5-4	TRBJ1-1	-	many	CASSRPGQTNTEAFF	TGTGCCAGCAGCCGTCCTGGGCAGACGAACACTGAAGCTTTCTTT
TRBV12-3/TRBV12-4	TRBJ1-1	TRBD1	few	CASRQRGTAYEAFF	TGTGCCAGCAGACAACGGGGGACAGCATATGAAGCTTTCTTT
TRBV19	TRBJ1-2	-	many	CASTQGGQGYTF	TGTGCCAGTACCCAAGGGGGGCAAGGCTACACCTTC
TRBV28	TRBJ2-7	TRBD2	many	CASSQPAGRSYEQYF	TGTGCCAGCAGTCAACCAGCGGGAAGGTCCTACGAGCAGTACTTC
TRBV3-1	TRBJ2-2	TRBD2	-	CASSQEGVAGVVLSGELFF	TGTGCCAGCAGCCAAGAAGGAGTAGCGGGAGTGGTCTTATCCGGGGAGCTGTTTTTT
TRBV5-1	TRBJ1-2	-	many	CASNTIGGIDYGYTF	TGCGCCAGCAATACGATTGGAGGGATAGACTATGGCTACACCTTC
TRBV6-1	TRBJ2-6	TRBD1	few	CASTQTGPNSGANVLTF	TGTGCCAGCACCCAGACAGGGCCAAACTCTGGGGCCAACGTCCTGACTTTC
TRBV19	TRBJ2-2	-	few	CASSIEGFSTGELFF	TGTGCCAGTAGTATAGAAGGGTTTAGCACCGGGGAGCTGTTTTTT
TRBV3-1	TRBJ1-1	-	many	CASSQSPNTEAFF	TGTGCCAGCAGCCAAAGTCCGAACACTGAAGCTTTCTTT
TRBV20-1	TRBJ2-1	-	-	CSSPGLGPLSSYNEQFF	TGCAGTAGCCCGGGACTTGGACCACTGAGCTCCTACAATGAGCAGTTCTTC
TRBV30	TRBJ1-2	-	many	CAWIAGRGYGYTF	TGTGCCTGGATTGCAGGACGGGGGTATGGCTACACCTTC
TRBV11-2	TRBJ2-2	-	-	CASSPMRIARTGELFF	TGTGCCAGCAGCCCCATGAGGATTGCGAGAACCGGGGAGCTGTTTTTT
TRBV20-1	TRBJ2-1	-	few	CSARSSGAGGHNEQFF	TGCAGTGCTAGAAGCTCAGGCGCCGGGGGACACAATGAGCAGTTCTTC
TRBV5-1	TRBJ2-1	-	-	CASSQERRGTYNEQFF	TGCGCCAGCAGCCAAGAAAGGAGGGGGACCTACAATGAGCAGTTCTTC
TRBV28	TRBJ2-2	TRBD2	many	CASRNSLAGHTGELFF	TGTGCCAGCAGAAACTCACTAGCGGGTCACACCGGGGAGCTGTTTTTT
TRBV2	TRBJ2-5	-	many	CASTRGGKQETQYF	TGTGCCAGCACCCGGGGAGGAAAACAAGAGACCCAGTACTTC
TRBV24-1	TRBJ2-2	TRBD1	few	CATSDPGQGTGELFF	TGTGCCACCAGTGATCCGGGACAGGGCACCGGGGAGCTGTTTTTT
TRBV13	TRBJ2-7	-	-	CASRQQGSREQYF	TGTGCCAGCAGACAACAGGGCTCCCGGGAGCAGTACTTC
TRBV5-6	TRBJ1-1	-	many	CASSLGVWGTEAFF	TGTGCCAGCAGCTTAGGGGTTTGGGGCACTGAAGCTTTCTTT
TRBV30	TRBJ2-2	-	-	CAWHGGLGNTGELFF	TGTGCCTGGCACGGGGGGCTCGGGAACACCGGGGAGCTGTTTTTT
TRBV5-1	TRBJ2-7	-	few	CASSLAGIHYEQYF	TGCGCCAGCAGCTTGGCCGGAATTCACTACGAGCAGTACTTC
TRBV12-3/TRBV12-4	TRBJ2-1	TRBD2	many	CASSLGLARTNEQFF	TGTGCCAGCAGTTTAGGACTAGCTCGGACCAATGAGCAGTTCTTC
TRBV7-2	TRBJ2-3	-	many	CASSFLDRPLDTQYF	TGTGCCAGCAGCTTCCTTGACAGGCCGTTAGATACGCAGTATTTT
TRBV12-3/TRBV12-4	TRBJ2-1	TRBD2	many	CASSNSGTSGRLEQFF	TGTGCCAGCAGCAACTCCGGGACTAGCGGGAGGCTTGAGCAGTTCTTC
TRBV12-3/TRBV12-4	TRBJ2-7	-	many	CASTMTSQWGEQYF	TGTGCCAGCACCATGACGTCACAATGGGGTGAGCAGTACTTC